Given below is one TCR beta chain in context. Approximately 30,000 T cell genomes (about 0.2 ug DNA) went into each sorted-subset replicate. Sequencing was performed with immunoSEQ multiplex PCR; in TCRdb, only in-frame clones are kept and a portion is missing. The sample has over 2 million clones; just under 95% are singletons. This CDR3 spans 14 amino acids. Germline CDR1 reads MNHEY; CDR2 reads SMNVEV (reference sequence). J was trimmed by 7 bases and V by 8 bases; bases with no gene match: 13. These data originate in a study of shared clonotypes between healthy human individuals. Across the study: CD4 naive cells filled three plates per donor, CD4 memory three, CD8 naive two and CD8 memory one.

As defined, naive CD8 cells were CD45RO-negative and positively selected for CCR7, with terminally differentiated effector memory CD45RA+ cells excluded. The donors were all Caucasian adults (living in Nashville, Tennessee). The source is a man between 18 and 29 years old in good health. Sequencing input: naive CD8+ T cells sorted from blood. V and J are TRBV27 and TRBJ2-7; 8 nucleotides agree with TRBD1. The CDR3 DNA reads TGTGCCAGCCGCCCAGGGGGCGGAAAAAGGGAGCAGTACTTC. The encoded protein is CASRPGGGKREQYF.